These 20 T cell receptor beta chains were sequenced from one sample in a study of metastatic and nonmetastatic thyroid tumors. Thyroid surgery was performed in patients who had received no treatment beforehand. With MiXCR, TCRdb called clones anew from the PCR reads. The profile shows 20,000 to 25,000 clones, around 20% of them singletons. The sample was adjacent normal tissue. Receptors were obtained from a female donor with papillary thyroid cancer or a benign thyroid nodule (not recorded which). Some clones in this sample may be carry-over from other donors' samples.

This clone was counted at least ten times. V usage is TRBV11-2 and J usage is TRBJ2-1; 12 positions match TRBD2. With 7 bases clipped from V and 7 bases from J, the junction kept 8 bases outside the gene matches. This CDR3 comprises 15 residues. Germline V gene sequence: CDR1 SGHAT, CDR2 FQNNGV. The CDR3 loop is CASTIGLAGKNEQFF. For the CDR3, the DNA is TGTGCCAGCACCATAGGACTAGCGGGAAAAAATGAGCAGTTCTTC.

In its sample, this clone was seen many times. The rearrangement links TRBV28 to TRBJ1-2; 10 bases are shared with TRBD1. Germline V gene lookup returns CDR1 MDHEN and CDR2 SYDVKM. This CDR3 spans 15 amino acids. Unmatched junction bases numbered 16, after V lost 10 bases and J lost 8 bases. CDR3 loop: CAIQASGQGLGGYTF. The DNA for the CDR3 is TGTGCCATCCAGGCCTCGGGACAGGGGTTAGGCGGCTACACCTTC.

By its share, this clone is medium-sized. The V gene is TRBV6-1, the J gene TRBJ1-3; the D is unclear. In germline, CDR1 is MNHNS, CDR2 SASEGT. Trimming left V 5 bases short and J 4 bases short, with 12 bases between. CDR3 length: 14 residues. Written as DNA, the CDR3 is TGTGCCAGCAGTATAACAGCACACGGAAACACCATATATTTT. It is translated as CASSITAHGNTIYF.

By share, this clone counts as medium-sized (0.01 to 0.1%). The rearrangement joins TRBV6-1 to TRBJ2-1; D not resolved. The germline V gene encodes CDR1 MNHNS and CDR2 SASEGT. There are 12 residues in the CDR3. Trimming cost V 4 bases and J 9 bases, with 10 bases left between them. The CDR3 DNA is TGTGCCAGCAGTGCATCGGGCGGTGAGCAGTTCTTC. This sequence encodes CASSASGGEQFF.

By share, this clone ranks as medium-sized. This chain links TRBV28 with TRBJ1-1, with D unclear. The germline V gene has CDR1 MDHEN and CDR2 SYDVKM. The CDR3 contains 14 residues. Trimming took off 3 bases at V and 4 bases at J, with 12 bases between the two ends. CDR3 region: CASSLTRWGTEAFF. CDR3 in DNA: TGTGCCAGCAGTTTGACCCGGTGGGGCACTGAAGCTTTCTTT.

This clone was observed a handful of times. This rearrangement joins TRBV20-1 to TRBJ1-5; D possibly corresponds to TRBD1 (5 bases). This CDR3 has 15 amino acids. The V end lost 5 bases, the J end lost 0 bases, and 14 bases lay between the germline ends. Germline V gives CDR1 DFQATT, CDR2 SNEGSKA (reference sequence). As DNA, the CDR3 is TGCAGTGCTGGTCGCCGGGACGTTAGCAATCAGCCCCAGCATTTT. The encoded protein is CSAGRRDVSNQPQHF.

As for this clone: A much larger clone is a single base away; this may be a read error. The genes are TRBV18 and TRBJ1-1; 7 nucleotides agree with TRBD1. Germline V gene lookup returns CDR1 KGHSH and CDR2 LQKENI. The junction had 12 bases not matched to a gene; V was cut back by 8 bases and J by 12 bases. CDR3 size: 12 residues. CDR3 DNA sequence: TGTGCCAGCCCGCCGGACAGGTCGGGAACTTTCTTT. As protein: CASPPDRSGTFF. The complete variable domain, with remaining parts taken from reference TRBV18 and TRBJ1-1, reads NAGVMQNPRHLVRRRGQEARLRCSPMKGHSHVYWYRQLPEEGLKFMVYLQKENIIDESGMPKERFSAEFPKEGPSILRIQQVVRGDSAAYFCASPPDRSGTFFGQGTRLTVV.

This clone showed up just a few times. The V and J genes are TRBV28 and TRBJ2-7; D not resolved. The CDR3 sequence is 15 residues long. Trimming cost V 2 bases and J 2 bases, with 13 bases left between them. CDR1 is MDHEN, CDR2 SYDVKM, per germline. DNA for the CDR3: TGTGCCAGCAGTTTAGAATGCCATCCACCCTACGAGCAGTACTTC. Translating gives CASSLECHPPYEQYF.

The table lists this clone with many counts. The chain carries TRBV7-8 and TRBJ1-2; TRBD1 might be the D (6 bases). Germline lookup yields CDR1 SGHVS and CDR2 FQNEAQ. Trimming removed 1 base at V and 7 bases at J, with 13 bases between. This CDR3 region has 14 residues. The CDR3 is CASSLGGLLGGYTF. The CDR3 DNA reads TGTGCCAGCAGCTTAGGGGGGCTGCTCGGTGGCTACACCTTC.

This clone was counted ten times or more. The genes are TRBV19 and TRBJ2-7, with 13 bases aligning to TRBD2. Germline-derived CDR1 and CDR2 are LNHDA and SQIVND (reference sequence). After removal of 5 bases from V and 0 bases from J, the junction contained 4 bases not matched to a gene. This CDR3 has 16 amino acids. CDR3 amino acids: CASSPTSGRVSYEQYF. The CDR3 nucleotides are TGTGCCAGTAGTCCTACTAGCGGGAGGGTCTCCTACGAGCAGTACTTC.

The J gene is TRBJ1-6, the V gene TRBV6-2 or TRBV6-3, with unresolved D. There are 15 residues in the CDR3. Germline V CDR1 and CDR2: MNHEY, SVGEGT. V lost 0 bases and J 10 bases, leaving 13 bases between the germline ends. The CDR3 loop is CASSYSAGNISPLHF. As DNA, the CDR3 is TGTGCCAGCAGTTACTCGGCGGGCAATATCTCACCCCTCCACTTT.

This chain connects TRBV28 to TRBJ1-6; D remains unclear. From germline, CDR1 is MDHEN and CDR2 SYDVKM. The CDR3 has 15 amino acids. V was pared by 8 bases and J by 6 bases, with 17 bases between. The CDR3 sequence: CASLQTEGFNSPLHF. In DNA, the CDR3 is TGTGCCAGCCTTCAAACTGAGGGATTTAATTCACCCCTCCACTTT. The whole variable domain, remainder taken from reference TRBV28 and TRBJ1-6, is DVKVTQSSRYLVKRTGEKVFLECVQDMDHENMFWYRQDPGLGLRLIYFSYDVKMKEKGDIPEGYSVSREKKERFSLILESASTNQTSMYLCASLQTEGFNSPLHFGNGTRLTVT.

In its sample, this clone ranks as medium-sized. The chain joins TRBV7-6 to TRBJ2-7; possibly TRBD1 for D (5 bases). Deletions cut 1 base from V and 3 bases from J, with 10 bases between. Germline CDR1 and CDR2: SGHVS and FNYEAQ. CDR3 length: 14 residues. The CDR3 DNA reads as TGTGCCAGCAGCTTAGGCCTACAGGACTACGAGCAGTACTTC. Protein product: CASSLGLQDYEQYF.

This clone is classed as medium-sized. The chain uses TRBV7-2 and TRBJ2-7, with a weak D call TRBD1 (5 bases). The CDR3 spans 14 residues. Trimming stripped 5 bases from V and 3 bases from J, with 14 bases between. The germline CDR1 and CDR2 sequences are SGHTA and FQGNSA. CDR3 nucleotide sequence: TGTGCCAGCAGCCAGGGCCCGCAGTTCTACGAGCAGTACTTC. Amino acids: CASSQGPQFYEQYF.

At least ten counts were recorded for this clone. This chain connects TRBV7-9 to TRBJ2-1; possibly TRBD2 for D (6 bases). CDR1 is SEHNR and CDR2 is FQNEAQ in the germline V gene (reference sequence). V shed 5 bases and J shed 5 bases, with 7 bases lying between them. This CDR3 spans 12 amino acids. The CDR3 protein is CASSRGDNEQFF. The CDR3 nucleotides read TGTGCCAGCAGCCGCGGGGACAATGAGCAGTTCTTC.

The V gene is TRBV11-3, the J gene TRBJ2-5, with TRBD2 as a possible D gene (6 bases). This CDR3 comprises 12 residues. Germline-derived CDR1 and CDR2 are SGHNT and YENEEA. Trimming shortened V by 8 bases and J by 0 bases, and 7 bases separated the two germline ends. Written as DNA, the CDR3 is TGTGCCAGCGCGGGACACCAAGAGACCCAGTACTTC. Translating gives CASAGHQETQYF.

The gene calls are TRBV20-1 and TRBJ2-1, with 15 positions matching TRBD2. The CDR3 loop spans 13 amino acids. Trimming took 7 bases from V and 7 from J; bases not matched to a gene: 2. From germline, CDR1 is DFQATT and CDR2 SNEGSKA (reference sequence). CDR3 protein: CSGGTSGGNEQFF. CDR3 sequence (DNA): TGCAGTGGAGGGACTAGCGGGGGGAATGAGCAGTTCTTC.

In this sample, this clone turned up many times. This chain joins TRBV28 and TRBJ1-4; weak D call: TRBD1 (5 bases). From germline, CDR1 is MDHEN and CDR2 SYDVKM. The CDR3 consists of 16 residues. V gave up 6 bases and J gave up 10 bases, with 24 bases separating them. For the CDR3, the DNA is TGTGCCAGCAGCGATGGGGGTCTCTGGGCACAAGGAAAACTGTTTTTT. Translated, it gives CASSDGGLWAQGKLFF.

V usage is TRBV20-1 and J usage is TRBJ2-5, with D perhaps matching TRBD2 (6 bases). This CDR3 is built from 18 residues. The V gene's germline CDR1 is DFQATT and CDR2 SNEGSKA (reference sequence). V was shortened by 3 bases and J by 5 bases, with 28 bases between the two germline ends. CDR3 protein: CSASGPHGERLELETQYF. CDR3 in DNA: TGCAGTGCTAGCGGGCCTCATGGGGAAAGACTAGAGCTGGAGACCCAGTACTTC.

There are many counts of this clone. The chain joins TRBV20-1 to TRBJ2-1, with a possible D match to TRBD1 (5 bases). The CDR3 contains 16 residues. Germline-derived CDR1 and CDR2 are DFQATT and SNEGSKA (reference sequence). The V end lost 2 bases, the J end lost 2 bases, and 16 bases lay between the germline ends. The CDR3 DNA sequence: TGCAGTGCTAGAAGGGGATATACCCGAGCCTACAATGAGCAGTTCTTC. Its protein is CSARRGYTRAYNEQFF.